This T cell receptor (beta chain) emerged from a study of T-cell reconstitution after alpha-beta-depleted transplantation in children (dated by TCRdb to the mid-2010s). In the study overall: The study quantitatively tracked T-cell immune reconstitution after TCRalphabeta/CD19-depleted allogeneic hematopoietic cell transplantation in children using TCR repertoire profiling.

Library generation was performed with PCR. Instrument used: Illumina HiSeq 2500. TCR libraries were prepared with molecular barcoding, using unique molecular identifiers to normalize TCRbeta repertoire quantification. TCRdb cleaned the public reads at Q25 with fastp, built clones with MiXCR and kept in-frame beta chains. Rows matching on CDR3 protein sequence are summarized as one entry with the most common DNA and genes. The sample data list approximately 80,000 distinct CDR3 sequences, and 13% to 15% of these were observed just once. The ten largest clones add up to about 26% of the sample. The sample's treatment or condition, from its label and the paper: allogeneic hematopoietic cell transplantation with graft depleted of TCRalphabeta T cells and CD19 B cells. The transplant recipients were children given TCRalphabeta/CD19-depleted allogeneic hematopoietic cell grafts. The CDR3, cysteine through phenylalanine, is 13 amino acids long. Only the CDR3 DNA is retained, 39 bases long and in frame from the first base. V is clipped by 8 bases and J by 0 bases, and the sequence between their germline boundaries is 8 bases long. The germline V gene specifies SGHTA as CDR1 and FQGNSA as CDR2.

Overall study outcomes, separate from this receptor: In some patients, the high TCRbeta diversity seen at day 60 was put down to recipient T cells and intrathymic progenitors that had survived conditioning. The frequencies of hyperexpanded clones fell over the following months, and after one year, T-cell counts and TCRbeta diversity were mostly attributed to newly produced T cells. The apparently early alphabetaT-cell count recovery about two months after transplant was reportedly dependent on only several hundred rapidly expanded clones derived from non-depleted graft cells.

This clonotype was counted a few times. Its specific antigen is unknown. Qualities for individual bases were not recorded, and no much larger clone is one base off. This material consisted of PBMCs, mostly from graft donor cells, taken 180 days after TCRalphabeta/CD19-depleted stem cell transplant. The chain was built from TRBV7-2 and TRBJ2-1; D gene: possibly TRBD2, on 5 matching bases. The sequence came from a male patient between 2 and 10 years old who had a stem cell transplant for acute lymphoblastic leukemia, so the T cells may come from the graft donor. The CDR3 here reads CASEGPSYNEQFF. The nucleotide sequence is TGTGCCAGCGAGGGCCCCTCCTACAATGAGCAGTTCTTC.